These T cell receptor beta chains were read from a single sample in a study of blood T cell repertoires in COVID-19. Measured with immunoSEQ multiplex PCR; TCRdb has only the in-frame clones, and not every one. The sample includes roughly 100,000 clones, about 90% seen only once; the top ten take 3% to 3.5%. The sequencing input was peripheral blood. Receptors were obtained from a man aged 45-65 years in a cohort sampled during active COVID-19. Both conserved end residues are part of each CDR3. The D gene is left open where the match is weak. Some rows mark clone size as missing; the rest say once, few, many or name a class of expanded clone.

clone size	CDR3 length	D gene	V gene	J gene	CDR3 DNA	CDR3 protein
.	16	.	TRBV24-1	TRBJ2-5	TGTGCCACCAGTGAAACAGGGTCTTTCACGACGAGCGCCCAGTACTTC	CATSETGSFTTSAQYF
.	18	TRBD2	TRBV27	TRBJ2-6	TGTGCCAGCAGTATTCTAGCGGGGGGACGAGCTGGGGCCAACGTCCTGACTTTC	CASSILAGGRAGANVLTF
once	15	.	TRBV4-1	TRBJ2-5	TGCGCCAGCAGCCAAGAGCGCAGGGGAGAAGAGACCCAGTACTTC	CASSQERRGEETQYF
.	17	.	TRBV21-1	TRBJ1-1	TGTGCCAGCAGCAAAGAGTTGTGGGACAGGGGGTGGTTCGAAGCTTTCTTT	CASSKELWDRGWFEAFF
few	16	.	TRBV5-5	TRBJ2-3	TGTGCCAGCACCCCAGGGGCCAGCCCTAGCACAGATACGCAGTATTTT	CASTPGASPSTDTQYF
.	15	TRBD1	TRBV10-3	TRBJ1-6	TGTGCCATCAGTGAGTCTTGGGACAGGGATTCACCCCTCCACTTT	CAISESWDRDSPLHF
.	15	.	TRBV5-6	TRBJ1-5	TGTGCCAGCAGTGCCGCGGGGGGCGGTATCCAGCCCCAGCATTTT	CASSAAGGGIQPQHF
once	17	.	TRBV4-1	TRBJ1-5	TGCGCCAGCAGCCAAGCCCACCGGGAGTATAGCAATCAGCCCCAGCATTTT	CASSQAHREYSNQPQHF
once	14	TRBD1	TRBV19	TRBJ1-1	TGTGCCAGTAGTATCATCGACAGGGACACTGAAGCTTTCTTT	CASSIIDRDTEAFF
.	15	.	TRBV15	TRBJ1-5	TGTGCCACCAGCAGAGATACCGGCGGCTATCAGCCCCAGCATTTT	CATSRDTGGYQPQHF
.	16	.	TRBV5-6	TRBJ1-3	TGTGCCAGCAGCTTGGGTACGGGGGGATCTGGAAACACCATATATTTT	CASSLGTGGSGNTIYF
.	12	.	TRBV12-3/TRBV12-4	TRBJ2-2	TGTGCCAGCAAAGGGGGCACCGGGGAGCTGTTTTTT	CASKGGTGELFF
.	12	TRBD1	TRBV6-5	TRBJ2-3	TGTGCCAGCAGCGCACAGGGGATGACGCAGTATTTT	CASSAQGMTQYF
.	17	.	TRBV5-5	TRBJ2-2	TGTGCCAGCAGCTTGAGCGTGACAGGACTGAACACCGGGGAGCTGTTTTTT	CASSLSVTGLNTGELFF
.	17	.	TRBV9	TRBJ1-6	TGTGCCAGCAGCCCCCACGCGTCCGGCTCCTATAATTCACCCCTCCACTTT	CASSPHASGSYNSPLHF
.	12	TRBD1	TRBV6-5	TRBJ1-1	TGTGCCAGCATCGGGGACAGGGTTGAAGCTTTCTTT	CASIGDRVEAFF
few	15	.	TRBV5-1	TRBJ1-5	TGCGCCAGCAGCTTGGGAACGTCCAGGGATCAGCCCCAGCATTTT	CASSLGTSRDQPQHF
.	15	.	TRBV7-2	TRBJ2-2	TGTGCCAGCAGCTTACTAGTGTCCGACACCGGGGAGCTGTTTTTT	CASSLLVSDTGELFF
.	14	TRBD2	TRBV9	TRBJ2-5	TGTGCCAGCAGCGCAGCGGGGGGCGGGGAGACCCAGTACTTC	CASSAAGGGETQYF
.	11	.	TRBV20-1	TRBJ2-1	TGCAGTGCCTCGGGGGACAATGAGCAGTTCTTC	CSASGDNEQFF
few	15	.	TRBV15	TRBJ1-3	TGTGCCACCAGCAGAGGTCCAGGGGAGGGAAACACCATATATTTT	CATSRGPGEGNTIYF
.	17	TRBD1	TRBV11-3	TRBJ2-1	TGTGCCAGCAGCAACACAGGGGGCCTTACTTTCGGGAATGAGCAGTTCTTC	CASSNTGGLTFGNEQFF
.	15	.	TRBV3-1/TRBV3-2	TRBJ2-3	TGTGCCAGCAGCCTGGGGCAGGGGTCGATGGATACGCAGTATTTT	CASSLGQGSMDTQYF
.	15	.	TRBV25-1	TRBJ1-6	TGTGCCAGCAGGGGGACTGGAGAGGGGAATTCACCCCTCCACTTT	CASRGTGEGNSPLHF
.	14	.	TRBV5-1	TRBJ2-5	TGCGCCAGCAGCTTGGGCCGGCTAGAGGAGACCCAGTACTTC	CASSLGRLEETQYF
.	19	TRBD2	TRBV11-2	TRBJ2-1	TGTGCCAGCAGAGGGACTAGCGGGGGGGTATCTGTCACCTACAATGAGCAGTTCTTC	CASRGTSGGVSVTYNEQFF
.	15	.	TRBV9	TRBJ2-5	TGTGCCAGCAGCGTATCAGGACAAAATCTAGAGACCCAGTACTTC	CASSVSGQNLETQYF
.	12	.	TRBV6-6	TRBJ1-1	TGTGCCTCCCGGGCAGGGTCGACTGAAGCTTTCTTT	CASRAGSTEAFF
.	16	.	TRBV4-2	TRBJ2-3	TGTGCCAGCAGCCAAGATTCGGGGGACGGCACAGATACGCAGTATTTT	CASSQDSGDGTDTQYF
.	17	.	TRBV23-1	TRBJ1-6	TGCGCCAGCAGTCAAAGGAGGATCATGTGGAGTAATTCACCCCTCCACTTT	CASSQRRIMWSNSPLHF
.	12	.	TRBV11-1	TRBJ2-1	TGTGCCAGCAGCCAACCCCTAGGTGAGCAGTTCTTC	CASSQPLGEQFF
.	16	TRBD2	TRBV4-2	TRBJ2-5	TGTGCCAGCAGCCAAGAGCCTACTAGCGGGGGTGAGACCCAGTACTTC	CASSQEPTSGGETQYF
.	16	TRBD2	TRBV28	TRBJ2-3	TGTGCCAGCAGTTTAGCGGGACTAGCGAAAACAGATACGCAGTATTTT	CASSLAGLAKTDTQYF
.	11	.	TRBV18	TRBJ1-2	TGTGCCAGCTCAACAGGTTATGGCTACACCTTC	CASSTGYGYTF